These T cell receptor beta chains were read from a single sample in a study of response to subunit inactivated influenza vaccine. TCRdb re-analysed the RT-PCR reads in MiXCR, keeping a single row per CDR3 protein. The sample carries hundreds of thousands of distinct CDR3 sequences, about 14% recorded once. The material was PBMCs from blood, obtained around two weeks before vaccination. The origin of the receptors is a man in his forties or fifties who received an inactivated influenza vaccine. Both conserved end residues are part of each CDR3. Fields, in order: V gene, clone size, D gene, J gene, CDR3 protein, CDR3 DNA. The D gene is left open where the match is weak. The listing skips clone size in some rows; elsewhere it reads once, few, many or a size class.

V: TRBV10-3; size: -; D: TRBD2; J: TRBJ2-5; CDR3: CAISARLAGKQETQYF; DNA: TGTGCCATCAGTGCTCGGCTAGCGGGAAAACAAGAGACCCAGTACTTC
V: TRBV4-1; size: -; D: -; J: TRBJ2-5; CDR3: CASSQDLGPVQETQYF; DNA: TGCGCCAGCAGCCAAGATTTGGGCCCCGTCCAAGAGACCCAGTACTTC
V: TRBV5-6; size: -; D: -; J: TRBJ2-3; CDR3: CASSKGPNTDTQYF; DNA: TGTGCCAGCAGCAAGGGCCCCAACACAGATACGCAGTATTTT
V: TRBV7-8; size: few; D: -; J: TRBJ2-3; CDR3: CASSLVLAQYF; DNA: TGTGCCAGCAGCTTAGTCCTGGCGCAGTATTTT
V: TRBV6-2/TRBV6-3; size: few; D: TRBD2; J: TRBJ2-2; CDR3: CASSYLFLAEINTGELFF; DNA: TGTGCCAGCAGTTACCTCTTTCTAGCGGAGATAAACACCGGGGAGCTGTTTTTT
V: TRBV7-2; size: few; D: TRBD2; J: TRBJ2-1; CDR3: CASSFPWASGGIDTHEQFF; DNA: TGTGCCAGCAGCTTTCCCTGGGCTAGCGGGGGGATTGATACCCATGAGCAGTTCTTC
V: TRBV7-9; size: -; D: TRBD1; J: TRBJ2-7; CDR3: CASSSETGTYEQYF; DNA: TGTGCCAGCAGCTCCGAGACAGGGACCTACGAGCAGTACTTC
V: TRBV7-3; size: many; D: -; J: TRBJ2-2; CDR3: CASSLIGPGGELFF; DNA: TGTGCCAGCAGCTTAATTGGGCCAGGGGGGGAGCTGTTTTTT
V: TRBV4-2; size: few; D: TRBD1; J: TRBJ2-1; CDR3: CASSRGQGVLNEQFF; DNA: TGTGCCAGCAGCCGCGGACAGGGGGTACTCAATGAGCAGTTCTTC
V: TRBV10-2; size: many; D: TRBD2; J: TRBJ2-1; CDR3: CASSVLAGNYNEQFF; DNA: TGCGCCAGCAGTGTTCTAGCGGGTAATTACAATGAGCAGTTCTTC
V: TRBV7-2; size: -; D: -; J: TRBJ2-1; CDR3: CASSQDHILVQFF; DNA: TGTGCCAGCAGCCAAGACCACATACTAGTACAGTTCTTC
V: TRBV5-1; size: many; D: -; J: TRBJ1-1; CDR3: CASSLTGAANTEAFF; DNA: TGCGCCAGCAGCTTGACAGGAGCTGCGAACACTGAAGCTTTCTTT
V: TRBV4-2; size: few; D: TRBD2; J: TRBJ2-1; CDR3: CASSPHVQRLAGVFGEQFF; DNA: TGTGCCAGCAGCCCCCACGTCCAAAGACTAGCGGGGGTATTCGGTGAGCAGTTCTTC
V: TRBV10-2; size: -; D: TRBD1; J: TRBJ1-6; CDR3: CASRRGQGASPLHF; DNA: TGCGCCAGCAGGAGGGGACAGGGGGCTTCACCCCTCCACTTT
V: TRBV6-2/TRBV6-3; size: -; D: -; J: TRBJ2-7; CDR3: CASSYISGFKQYF; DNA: TGTGCCAGCAGTTACATTAGCGGCTTCAAGCAGTACTTC
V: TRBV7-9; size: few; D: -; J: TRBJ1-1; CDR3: CASHPGGGSRTEAFF; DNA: TGTGCCAGCCATCCCGGGGGAGGGTCACGCACTGAAGCTTTCTTT
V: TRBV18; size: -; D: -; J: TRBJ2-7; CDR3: CASSPHKDYEQYF; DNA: TGTGCCAGCTCACCACACAAAGACTACGAGCAGTACTTC
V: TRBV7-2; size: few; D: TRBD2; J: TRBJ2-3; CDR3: CASSLRLAGVIDTQYF; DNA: TGTGCCAGCAGCCTTCGACTAGCGGGAGTAATAGATACGCAGTATTTT
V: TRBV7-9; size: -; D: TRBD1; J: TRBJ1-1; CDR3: CASSPRTGGTEAFF; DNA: TGTGCCAGCAGCCCTAGGACAGGGGGAACTGAAGCTTTCTTT
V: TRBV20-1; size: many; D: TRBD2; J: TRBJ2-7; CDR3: CSAGKAGGRYEQYF; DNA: TGCAGTGCTGGAAAAGCGGGGGGCCGCTACGAGCAGTACTTC
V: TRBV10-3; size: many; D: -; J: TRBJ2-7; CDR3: CAISEIPGYSSYEQYF; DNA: TGTGCCATCAGTGAAATTCCGGGGTACAGTTCCTACGAGCAGTACTTC
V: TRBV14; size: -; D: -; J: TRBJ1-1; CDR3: CASSPSHTEAFF; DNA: TGTGCCAGCAGCCCATCTCATACTGAAGCTTTCTTT
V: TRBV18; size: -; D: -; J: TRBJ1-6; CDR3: CASSPNGRAGSPLHF; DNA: TGTGCCAGCTCACCAAACGGGAGGGCCGGATCACCCCTCCACTTT
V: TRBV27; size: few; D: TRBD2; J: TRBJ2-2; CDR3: CASSPLWGAGGAGELFF; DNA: TGTGCCAGCAGTCCGCTTTGGGGTGCGGGAGGCGCCGGGGAGCTGTTTTTT
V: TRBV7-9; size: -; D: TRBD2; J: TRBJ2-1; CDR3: CASSFLTSGTYNEQFF; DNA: TGTGCCAGCAGCTTTTTAACTAGCGGGACCTACAATGAGCAGTTCTTC
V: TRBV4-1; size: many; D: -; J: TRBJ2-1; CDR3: CASSHPGTKNEQFF; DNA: TGCGCCAGCAGCCACCCCGGAACAAAGAATGAGCAGTTCTTC
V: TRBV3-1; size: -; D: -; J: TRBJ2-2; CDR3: CASSQLTGANTGELFF; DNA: TGTGCCAGCAGCCAACTGACAGGAGCGAACACCGGGGAGCTGTTTTTT
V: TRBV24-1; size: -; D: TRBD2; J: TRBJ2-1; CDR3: CATSHRTSGARNEQFF; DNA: TGTGCCACCAGTCACCGGACTAGCGGGGCTCGTAATGAGCAGTTCTTC
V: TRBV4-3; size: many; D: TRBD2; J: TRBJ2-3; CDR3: CASSQDRGADTQYF; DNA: TGCGCCAGCAGCCAAGATCGGGGGGCAGATACGCAGTATTTT
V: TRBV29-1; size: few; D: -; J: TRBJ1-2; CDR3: CSVRIVTGGYTF; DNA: TGCAGCGTAAGAATAGTTACCGGTGGCTACACCTTC
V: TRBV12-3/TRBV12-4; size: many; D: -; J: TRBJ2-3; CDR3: CASSLGGDTDTQYF; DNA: TGTGCCAGCAGCTTAGGCGGGGACACAGATACGCAGTATTTT
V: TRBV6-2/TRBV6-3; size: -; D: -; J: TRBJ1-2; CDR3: CASSLGLAAGYTF; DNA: TGTGCCAGCAGCTTGGGACTGGCCGCTGGCTACACCTTC
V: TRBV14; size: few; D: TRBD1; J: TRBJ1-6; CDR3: CASSQDPRFTAGGGSYNSPLHF; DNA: TGTGCCAGCAGCCAAGATCCCCGATTTACGGCAGGGGGAGGCTCCTATAATTCACCCCTCCACTTT
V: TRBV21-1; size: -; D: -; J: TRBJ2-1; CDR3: CASNSAGSVNEQFF; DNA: TGTGCCAGCAACTCAGCAGGGTCGGTCAATGAGCAGTTCTTC
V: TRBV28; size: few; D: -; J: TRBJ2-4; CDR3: CASSLFSGSGNIQYF; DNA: TGTGCCAGCAGTTTATTTTCCGGGAGTGGGAACATTCAGTACTTC
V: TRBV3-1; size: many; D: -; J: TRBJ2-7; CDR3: CASSQGISSAYEQYF; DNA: TGTGCCAGCAGCCAAGGGATCAGTTCTGCCTACGAGCAGTACTTC
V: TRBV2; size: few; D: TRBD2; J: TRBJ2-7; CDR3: CASRGGEAYEQYF; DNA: TGTGCCAGTAGGGGAGGGGAAGCCTACGAGCAGTACTTC
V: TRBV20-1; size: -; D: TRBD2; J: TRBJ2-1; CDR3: CSANNPGLASLKQFF; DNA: TGCAGTGCGAACAACCCGGGACTAGCAAGTTTGAAGCAGTTCTTC
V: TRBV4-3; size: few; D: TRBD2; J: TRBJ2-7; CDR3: CASSQYHTSGGYEQYF; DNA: TGCGCCAGCAGCCAATATCATACTAGCGGCGGGTACGAGCAGTACTTC